The 29 T cell receptor beta chains reported below all come from one sample, sequenced in a study of blood T cell repertoires in COVID-19 (dated by TCRdb to the early 2020s). Library method: the immunoSEQ multiplex PCR assay. In TCRdb, the immuneACCESS table is reduced to in-frame sequences with V and J assigned. These tables do not hold every clone; where another copy was compared, an unresolved V gene accounts for under half, and the others remain unexplained. This sample lists roughly 150,000 clones; roughly 84% were detected once. The ten largest clones capture about 10% of the sample. The specimen sequenced was peripheral blood. These receptors were taken from a woman of 80 years or more with active or convalescent COVID-19.

The chain links TRBV2 to TRBJ2-2; 10 bases match TRBD1. Germline CDR1 SNHLY, CDR2 FYNNEI. The CDR3 sequence is 16 residues long. V shed 5 bases, J shed 6 bases, and the junction held 9 bases outside the gene matches. CDR3 loop: CASSRGQGRDAGELFF. The DNA for the CDR3 is TGTGCCAGCAGTCGGGGACAGGGGAGGGACGCCGGGGAGCTGTTTTTT. The full variable domain, rest sourced from reference TRBV2 and TRBJ2-2, is EPEVTQTPSHQVTQMGQEVILRCVPISNHLYFYWYRQILGQKVEFLVSFYNNEISEKSEIFDDQFSVERPDGSNFTLKIRSTKLEDSAMYFCASSRGQGRDAGELFFGEGSRLTVL.

The gene calls are TRBV2 and TRBJ1-1; 7 nucleotides match TRBD1. V was clipped by 5 bases and J by 1 base; unmatched bases: 4. The CDR3 is made up of 14 amino acids. Germline loops: CDR1 SNHLY, CDR2 FYNNEI. The DNA of the CDR3 is TGTGCCAGCAGTCCGGGACAGCGGAACACTGAAGCTTTCTTT. Translation gives CASSPGQRNTEAFF.

The chain has TRBV11-2 and TRBJ2-2; 7 nucleotides match TRBD1. Per germline, CDR1 SGHAT and CDR2 FQNNGV. This CDR3 region has 12 residues. The V and J ends lost 3 bases and 8 bases, in that order; junction bases with no gene match: 0. The CDR3 DNA reads as TGTGCCAGCAGCTTGGGACAGGGGGAGCTGTTTTTT. It encodes CASSLGQGELFF.

This chain connects TRBV10-3 to TRBJ1-1; 9 nucleotides line up with TRBD1. CDR3 size: 14 residues. Germline V CDR1 and CDR2: ENHRY, SYGVKD. V lost 3 bases and J lost 1; bases outside the gene matches: 0. CDR3 sequence (DNA): TGTGCCATCAGTGAACAGGGGGCGAACACTGAAGCTTTCTTT. Protein: CAISEQGANTEAFF.

The CDR3 loop reads CAIQSRGDTEAFF. The CDR3 nucleotides are TGTGCCATTCAGAGCCGGGGGGACACTGAAGCTTTCTTT. The chain combines TRBV19 with TRBJ1-1; tentative D call: TRBD1 (5 bases). V lost 10 bases and J 3 bases, leaving 15 bases between the germline ends. The CDR3 sequence is 13 residues long. Germline loops: CDR1 LNHDA, CDR2 SQIVND (reference sequence).

The chain couples TRBV12-2 to TRBJ1-1; TRBD1 is the table's D call and was not checked against the DNA. TRBV12-2 is tagged as a pseudogene. The CDR3 consists of 19 residues. The CDR3 coding sequence is TGTGCAAGTCGCCGCAGCTTACATATAGCAACAGGTCCGAACACTGAAGCTTTCTTT. This codes for CASRRSLHIATGPNTEAFF.

The chain has TRBV19 and TRBJ2-5; 10 nucleotides line up with TRBD1. Unmatched junction bases numbered 6, after V lost 3 bases and J lost 5 bases. Per the germline V gene, CDR1 is LNHDA and CDR2 is SQIVND (reference sequence). The CDR3 extends over 15 amino acids. The DNA of the CDR3 is TGTGCCAGTAGTATGCGACAGGGGGCGTGGGAGACCCAGTACTTC. It codes for CASSMRQGAWETQYF. The full variable domain, with the rest looked up from reference TRBV19 and TRBJ2-5, is DGGITQSPKYLFRKEGQNVTLSCEQNLNHDAMYWYRQDPGQGLRLIYYSQIVNDFQKGDIAEGYSVSREKKESFPLTVTSAQKNPTAFYLCASSMRQGAWETQYFGPGTRLLVL.

This chain links TRBV10-3 with TRBJ1-4; D remains unclear. The CDR3 is made up of 15 amino acids. Trimming pared 0 bases from V and 3 bases from J, leaving 8 bases between. Per germline, CDR1 ENHRY and CDR2 SYGVKD. CDR3 sequence reads: CAISESRGANEKLFF. CDR3 nucleotides: TGTGCCATCAGTGAGTCTCGGGGAGCTAATGAAAAACTGTTTTTT.

This chain uses TRBV9 with TRBJ2-5, with D possibly being TRBD2 (7 bases). The CDR3 runs to 14 residues. Germline V lookup: CDR1 SGDLS, CDR2 YYNGEE. Trimming took off 3 bases at V and 4 bases at J, with 13 bases between the two ends. In DNA form, the CDR3 reads TGTGCCAGCAGCGCCGGGGGGCCCGGAGAGACCCAGTACTTC. As protein: CASSAGGPGETQYF.

The J gene is TRBJ2-3, the V gene TRBV19; 7 nucleotides align to TRBD1. CDR3 length: 14 residues. With V trimmed by 3 bases and J by 4 bases, 4 bases remained unmatched. CDR1 and CDR2 (germline): LNHDA, SQIVND (reference sequence). CDR3 region: CASSIVGGADTQYF. The DNA for the CDR3 is TGTGCCAGTAGTATTGTAGGGGGCGCAGATACGCAGTATTTT.

This clone was observed a handful of times. The V call is TRBV6-5, the J call TRBJ1-4; weak D call: TRBD1 (6 bases). The CDR3 has 14 residues. CDR1 MNHEY and CDR2 SVGAGI come from the germline V gene. V lost 6 bases and J lost 0, with 8 bases in between. The CDR3 DNA reads as TGTGCCAGCAGGGACAGTGCAACTAATGAAAAACTGTTTTTT. Amino acid sequence: CASRDSATNEKLFF.

The V gene is TRBV5-1, the J gene TRBJ2-7; a possible D gene is TRBD1 (6 bases). Germline V gene lookup returns CDR1 SGHRS and CDR2 YFSETQ. The V end lost 4 bases, the J end lost 6 bases, and 14 bases lay between the germline ends. The CDR3 has 13 amino acids. The chain's CDR3 is CASSPGTGTEQYF. As DNA, the CDR3 is TGCGCCAGCAGCCCCGGAACAGGGACCGAGCAGTACTTC.

The CDR3 sequence: CASSALGGFSNQPQHF. Here the CDR3 DNA reads TGTGCCAGCAGTGCGTTAGGCGGGTTCAGCAATCAGCCCCAGCATTTT. The genes are TRBV2 and TRBJ1-5; D uncertain. The V gene lost 4 bases and the J gene lost 1 base, with 14 bases spanning the gap. The CDR3 has 16 amino acids. Germline values: CDR1 SNHLY, CDR2 FYNNEI.

V usage is TRBV19 and J usage is TRBJ2-1; D remains unclear. The CDR3 extends over 14 amino acids. Germline assignment: CDR1 LNHDA and CDR2 SQIVND (reference sequence). The V gene lost 1 base and the J gene lost 9 bases, with 13 bases spanning the gap. CDR3 sequence: CASSIGPSPGEQFF. In nucleotides, the CDR3 is TGTGCCAGTAGTATAGGCCCCTCCCCAGGTGAGCAGTTCTTC.

The DNA of the CDR3 is TGTGCCATCAGTGGTAATCGACAGGGGGCTTCAGGAAACACCATATATTTT. Its translation: CAISGNRQGASGNTIYF. This sequence joins TRBV10-3 and TRBJ1-3; 10 bases agree with TRBD1. CDR3 length equals 17 residues. V was clipped by 4 bases and J by 4 bases; unmatched bases: 10. Germline V gene sequence: CDR1 ENHRY, CDR2 SYGVKD.

This clone was counted a few times. CDR3 region: CASSEQSYEQYF. DNA of the CDR3: TGTGCCAGCAGTGAACAGTCCTACGAGCAGTACTTC. J is TRBJ2-7 and V is TRBV2; D is undetermined. The V gene lost 2 bases and the J gene lost 1 base, with 3 bases spanning the gap. The CDR3 length is 12 residues. Per germline, CDR1 SNHLY and CDR2 FYNNEI.

J is TRBJ2-7 and V is TRBV5-8, with D tentatively TRBD1 (6 bases). CDR3 length: 14 amino acids. CDR1 SGHTS and CDR2 YDEGEE come from the germline V gene. Trimming took 4 bases from V and 7 from J, leaving 18 bases between them. In nucleotides, the CDR3 is TGTGCCAGCAGCCTTCCGGGACCCCAGGGGGAGCAGTACTTC. The encoded protein is CASSLPGPQGEQYF.

The chain carries TRBV6-6 and TRBJ2-1, with 8 positions matching TRBD2. V lost 6 bases and J lost 2; bases outside the gene matches: 6. Germline lookup yields CDR1 MNHNY and CDR2 SVGAGI (reference sequence). The CDR3 covers 15 residues. This chain's CDR3 is CASSGAGDTYNEQFF. DNA of the CDR3: TGTGCCAGCAGCGGAGCGGGAGATACCTACAATGAGCAGTTCTTC.

The chain couples TRBV4-1 to TRBJ2-1, with D possibly being TRBD2 (6 bases). This CDR3 is 18 amino acids long. V lost 2 bases and J lost 9, with 26 bases in between. CDR1 MGHRA and CDR2 YSYEKL come from the germline V gene. CDR3 in DNA: TGCGCCAGCAGCCAACACGGGAAGATCTTCACATACGGGGGTGAGCAGTTCTTC. Protein product: CASSQHGKIFTYGGEQFF.

This clone was seen a few times. This sequence joins TRBV20-1 and TRBJ1-6; no reliable D call. The germline V and J ends were trimmed by 3 bases and 9 bases, with 15 bases remaining between them. Germline V gene data show CDR1 as DFQATT and CDR2 as SNEGSKA (reference sequence). CDR3 length: 14 residues. CDR3 nucleotides: TGCAGTGCTAGTGTGGCGGCGCGTAGTTCACCCCTCCACTTT. It yields the protein CSASVAARSSPLHF.

The chain links TRBV29-1 to TRBJ2-3; perhaps TRBD1 as D (6 bases). The germline CDR1 and CDR2 sequences are SQVTM and ANQGSEA. Trimming left V 5 bases short and J 1 base short, with 13 bases between. The CDR3 extends over 14 amino acids. The CDR3: CSVPDRSRTDTQYF. In DNA, the CDR3 is TGCAGCGTTCCAGACAGGAGCCGCACAGATACGCAGTATTTT.

This chain links TRBV7-3 with TRBJ2-7; TRBD1 agrees at 7 bases. V lost 1 base to trimming and J lost 5 bases; unmatched junction nucleotides: 2. The CDR3 length is 13 residues. Germline V gene data show CDR1 as SGHTA and CDR2 as FQGTGA. In DNA, the CDR3 is TGTGCCAGCAGCTTAAGGCAGGGGGACGAGCAGTACTTC. Protein: CASSLRQGDEQYF.

On this clone itself: Other DNA sequences in the sample encode the same CDR3. The rearrangement uses TRBV5-1 and TRBJ1-2; no firm D call. CDR1 is SGHRS and CDR2 is YFSETQ in the germline V gene. The CDR3 loop spans 12 amino acids. V was pared by 5 bases and J by 0 bases, with 5 bases between. The CDR3 region is CASSGANYGYTF. DNA of the CDR3: TGCGCCAGCAGTGGAGCTAACTATGGCTACACCTTC.

The CDR3: CASSPGQGGIRDQPQHF. The DNA of the CDR3 is TGCGCCAGCAGCCCGGGACAGGGGGGTATCCGCGATCAGCCCCAGCATTTT. The chain employs TRBV4-1 and TRBJ1-5, with 11 bases matching TRBD1. Germline lookup yields CDR1 MGHRA and CDR2 YSYEKL. Trimming took 4 bases from V and 5 from J; bases not matched to a gene: 10. The CDR3 is made up of 17 amino acids.

DNA for the CDR3: TGTGCAAGTCGCTTCCGGGACAGACCGGACACTGAAGCTTTCTTT. The encoded protein is CASRFRDRPDTEAFF. The chain is built from TRBV12-2 and TRBJ1-1; TRBD1 is the table's D call, not checked against the DNA. TRBV12-2 is noted as a pseudogene. This CDR3 is 15 amino acids long.

This sequence joins TRBV28 and TRBJ1-6, with D possibly TRBD1 on 5 matching bases. Germline V CDR1 and CDR2: MDHEN, SYDVKM. The V end was cut by 4 bases, the J end by 12 bases, with 13 bases between. The CDR3 extends over 13 amino acids. The CDR3 here is CASSSPRTGPLHF. For the CDR3, the DNA is TGTGCCAGCAGTTCACCCCGAACAGGACCCCTCCACTTT.

The V gene is TRBV18, the J gene TRBJ1-1, with 7 bases lining up with TRBD1. CDR3 length: 15 residues. Germline V CDR1 and CDR2: KGHSH, LQKENI. After removal of 5 bases from V and 0 bases from J, the junction contained 6 bases not matched to a gene. The CDR3 spells CASSAGQTMNTEAFF. CDR3 DNA: TGTGCCAGCTCAGCGGGACAGACTATGAACACTGAAGCTTTCTTT. The whole variable domain, remainder taken from reference TRBV18 and TRBJ1-1, is NAGVMQNPRHLVRRRGQEARLRCSPMKGHSHVYWYRQLPEEGLKFMVYLQKENIIDESGMPKERFSAEFPKEGPSILRIQQVVRGDSAAYFCASSAGQTMNTEAFFGQGTRLTVV.

This clone showed up just once. The CDR3 DNA reads as TGTGCCAGCACCTCGAGGCGAGGCAGCTCCTATAATTCACCCCTCCACTTT. Residues: CASTSRRGSSYNSPLHF. The rearrangement uses TRBV11-3 and TRBJ1-6; D is undetermined. Germline CDR1 is SGHNT and CDR2 is YENEEA. The CDR3 is 17 amino acids. V lost 7 bases and J lost 0, with 16 bases in between. Combining the CDR3 with reference TRBV11-3 and TRBJ1-6 gives the whole variable domain EAGVVQSPRYKIIEKKQPVAFWCNPISGHNTLYWYLQNLGQGPELLIRYENEEAVDDSQLPKDRFSAERLKGVDSTLKIQPAELGDSAVYLCASTSRRGSSYNSPLHFGNGTRLTVT.

This clone was found a few times. The chain joins TRBV5-6 to TRBJ1-4, with TRBD1 matching over 8 bases. J gave up 7 bases and V 6 bases, and 8 bases lay outside the gene matches. The CDR3 contains 14 residues. Germline lookup yields CDR1 SGHDT and CDR2 YYEEEE. The CDR3 here is CASNTGGVGEKLFF. CDR3 nucleotides: TGTGCCAGCAACACAGGGGGGGTGGGTGAAAAACTGTTTTTT.